Shown below are 21 T cell receptor beta chains from a single sample sequenced in a study of blood T cell repertoires in COVID-19. Only in-frame clones appear in the TCRdb table, and some are missing; sequencing was by immunoSEQ multiplex PCR. The sample shows 200,000 or so clones, roughly 84% of them seen only once. The sample was peripheral blood. All receptors come from a human donor in a cohort sampled during active COVID-19.

This chain joins TRBV30 and TRBJ2-7; 10 nucleotides match TRBD1. The CDR3 runs to 15 residues. Trimming cost V 1 base and J 6 bases; bases outside gene matches: 9. Germline CDR1 and CDR2: GTSNPN and SVGIG (reference sequence). In nucleotides, the CDR3 is TGTGCCTGGAGTGAAGGGACAGGGGTGGTTGGCGAGCAGTACTTC. Translation: CAWSEGTGVVGEQYF.

J is TRBJ2-5 and V is TRBV10-3; tentative D call: TRBD1 (5 bases). The CDR3 covers 17 residues. CDR1 is ENHRY and CDR2 is SYGVKD in the germline V gene. The V end was cut by 3 bases, the J end by 2 bases, with 19 bases between. DNA of the CDR3: TGTGCCATCAGTGATAGATACGAGTTTCACAGGCAAGAGACCCAGTACTTC. This sequence encodes CAISDRYEFHRQETQYF.

The gene calls are TRBV18 and TRBJ2-5; TRBD1 matches at 8 bases. This CDR3 is built from 15 residues. Germline V gene data show CDR1 as KGHSH and CDR2 as LQKENI. The trim removed 1 base at V and 1 base at J, leaving 2 bases unmatched. Here the CDR3 reads CASSPLDRAQETQYF. CDR3 nucleotide sequence: TGTGCCAGCTCACCACTGGACAGGGCCCAAGAGACCCAGTACTTC.

The genes are TRBV15 and TRBJ1-5; D might be TRBD1 (6 bases). The CDR3 extends over 15 amino acids. Germline values: CDR1 LNHNV, CDR2 YYDKDF (reference sequence). The germline V and J ends were trimmed by 4 bases and 9 bases, with 19 bases remaining between them. The CDR3 nucleotides are TGTGCCACCAGCACCCGCCTCGACAGGAGTGCGCCCCAGCATTTT. Residues: CATSTRLDRSAPQHF.

A few counts support this clone. This chain uses TRBV20-1 with TRBJ1-2; D is unresolved. This CDR3 region has 16 residues. Deletions cut 3 bases from V and 8 bases from J, with 25 bases between. Germline CDR1 and CDR2: DFQATT and SNEGSKA (reference sequence). The CDR3 coding sequence is TGCAGTGCTAGTCCCCAAACGGCAGGCCGTCGTCGGGGCTACACCTTC. Translated, it gives CSASPQTAGRRRGYTF.

This chain joins TRBV3-1 (or the pseudogene TRBV3-2) and TRBJ2-5, with a weak D call TRBD2 (5 bases). The CDR3 runs to 16 residues. CDR1 is LGHDT and CDR2 is YNNKEL in the germline V gene (reference sequence). The V and J ends lost 1 base and 3 bases respectively, with 15 bases between them. The DNA of the CDR3 is TGTGCCAGCAGCCAAGTAGAGGGTGGAGGAAAAGAGACCCAGTACTTC. Translating gives CASSQVEGGGKETQYF.

The V and J genes are TRBV4-1 and TRBJ1-4; D gene unclear. Trimming shortened V by 6 bases and J by 3 bases, and 11 bases separated the two germline ends. Germline loops: CDR1 MGHRA, CDR2 YSYEKL. CDR3 length: 14 residues. The CDR3 reads CASSTSSANEKLFF. Written as DNA, the CDR3 is TGCGCCAGCAGTACGTCTTCGGCTAATGAAAAACTGTTTTTT.

J is TRBJ2-1 and V is TRBV18; perhaps TRBD2 as D (5 bases). Germline assignment: CDR1 KGHSH and CDR2 LQKENI. This CDR3 comprises 13 residues. The germline V and J ends were trimmed by 3 bases and 12 bases, with 15 bases remaining between them. CDR3 residues: CASSPLGSAVQFF. Here the CDR3 DNA reads TGTGCCAGCTCACCGCTAGGGAGCGCTGTGCAGTTCTTC.

The chain combines TRBV18 with TRBJ2-7; 7 bases line up with TRBD2. V lost 6 bases and J lost 5; bases outside the gene matches: 10. The CDR3 extends over 14 amino acids. Looked up from germline, CDR1 is KGHSH and CDR2 is LQKENI. The CDR3 region is CASSRGASGDEQYF. The CDR3 region has the DNA TGTGCCAGCTCCCGAGGGGCTAGCGGAGACGAGCAGTACTTC.

J is TRBJ2-1 and V is TRBV3-1 (or the pseudogene TRBV3-2), with TRBD2 matching 10 bases. Germline CDR1 LGHDT, CDR2 YNNKEL (reference sequence). This CDR3 region has 15 residues. J gave up 7 bases and V 1 base, and 4 bases lay outside the gene matches. CDR3 nucleotides: TGTGCCAGCAGCCAAGTATCTAGCGGGAGTAATGAGCAGTTCTTC. It translates to CASSQVSSGSNEQFF.

This rearrangement joins TRBV21-1 to TRBJ2-6; TRBD1, the table's D call, lacks a check against the DNA. TRBV21-1 is a pseudogene segment. The CDR3 consists of 17 residues. CDR3 protein: CASSKDREISGANVLTF. The CDR3 DNA sequence: TGTGCCAGCAGCAAGGACAGGGAAATCTCTGGGGCCAACGTCCTGACTTTC.

The chain links TRBV6-5 to TRBJ2-1, with D uncertain. The CDR3 covers 13 residues. Germline CDR1 and CDR2: MNHEY and SVGAGI. The V end was cut by 2 bases, the J end by 9 bases, with 11 bases between. CDR3 DNA: TGTGCCAGCAGTTACGATATGAGAGGTGAGCAGTTCTTC. Protein: CASSYDMRGEQFF.

The chain has TRBV10-2 and TRBJ2-1; D uncertain. Germline CDR1 and CDR2: WSHSY and SAAADI. Trimming stripped 3 bases from V and 5 bases from J, with 5 bases between. There are 12 residues in the CDR3. CDR3 sequence reads: CASSDKHNEQFF. As DNA, the CDR3 is TGCGCCAGCAGTGACAAGCACAATGAGCAGTTCTTC.

The chain joins TRBV5-1 to TRBJ2-2; D is uncertain. Trimming removed 7 bases at V and 6 bases at J, with 7 bases between. Germline V CDR1 and CDR2: SGHRS, YFSETQ. CDR3 length: 11 amino acids. CDR3: CASAKSGELFF. CDR3 bases: TGCGCCAGCGCTAAGTCCGGGGAGCTGTTTTTT.

J is TRBJ2-7 and V is TRBV3-1 (or the pseudogene TRBV3-2); TRBD1 matches at 10 bases. Unmatched junction bases numbered 3, after V lost 4 bases and J lost 0 bases. Germline CDR1 reads LGHDT; CDR2 reads YNNKEL (reference sequence). This CDR3 has 15 residues. The CDR3 bases are TGTGCCAGCAGCCGGACAGGGGGAAGCTCCTACGAGCAGTACTTC. Translation: CASSRTGGSSYEQYF.

The V call is TRBV19, the J call TRBJ1-1; tentatively, D is TRBD1 (6 bases). This CDR3 comprises 12 residues. CDR1 and CDR2 from the germline V gene are LNHDA and SQIVND (reference sequence). The V end lost 5 bases, the J end lost 8 bases, and 12 bases lay between the germline ends. CDR3 coding DNA: TGTGCCAGTAGTCCCCGACAGGACGAAGCTTTCTTT. Translated, it gives CASSPRQDEAFF.

The table lists this clone with a count of one. This chain links TRBV7-2 with TRBJ2-7, with D possibly matching TRBD2 (6 bases). V was cut by 3 bases and J by 0 bases, with 12 bases left in between. The CDR3 extends over 15 amino acids. From germline, CDR1 is SGHTA and CDR2 FQGNSA. The CDR3 loop reads CASSFRRASSYEQYF. The CDR3 nucleotides read TGTGCCAGCAGCTTTCGGAGGGCGTCCTCCTACGAGCAGTACTTC.

V usage is TRBV19 and J usage is TRBJ2-3, with a possible D match to TRBD2 (6 bases). There are 13 residues in the CDR3. CDR1 and CDR2 (germline): LNHDA, SQIVND (reference sequence). Trimming left V 7 bases short and J 2 bases short, with 10 bases between. The CDR3 nucleotides read TGTGCCAGTAATCGGCGGGACACAGATACGCAGTATTTT. Translated, it gives CASNRRDTDTQYF.

This clone was observed once. The rearrangement joins TRBV7-2 to TRBJ1-5, with D unresolved. CDR1 SGHTA and CDR2 FQGNSA come from the germline V gene. CDR3 length: 13 residues. V shed 2 bases and J shed 3 bases, with 5 bases lying between them. The CDR3 region is CASSLLVNQPQHF. The CDR3 DNA reads as TGTGCCAGCAGCTTATTAGTCAATCAGCCCCAGCATTTT.

This chain connects TRBV19 to TRBJ2-3; D might be TRBD2 (5 bases). From germline, CDR1 is LNHDA and CDR2 SQIVND (reference sequence). The CDR3 contains 17 residues. V was pared by 6 bases and J by 2 bases, with 21 bases between. The CDR3 region is CASSERPRRIATDTQYF. The CDR3 bases are TGTGCCAGTAGCGAGCGGCCGCGGCGGATCGCCACAGATACGCAGTATTTT.

The CDR3 loop reads CASSQEDSPNYGYTF. In DNA, the CDR3 is TGTGCCAGCAGCCAAGAAGACAGCCCCAACTATGGCTACACCTTC. V usage is TRBV4-2 and J usage is TRBJ1-2, with D possibly TRBD1 on 5 matching bases. V was trimmed by 0 bases and J by 2 bases, leaving 10 bases between them. The V gene's germline CDR1 is LGHNA and CDR2 YNFKEQ. The CDR3 length is 15 residues.